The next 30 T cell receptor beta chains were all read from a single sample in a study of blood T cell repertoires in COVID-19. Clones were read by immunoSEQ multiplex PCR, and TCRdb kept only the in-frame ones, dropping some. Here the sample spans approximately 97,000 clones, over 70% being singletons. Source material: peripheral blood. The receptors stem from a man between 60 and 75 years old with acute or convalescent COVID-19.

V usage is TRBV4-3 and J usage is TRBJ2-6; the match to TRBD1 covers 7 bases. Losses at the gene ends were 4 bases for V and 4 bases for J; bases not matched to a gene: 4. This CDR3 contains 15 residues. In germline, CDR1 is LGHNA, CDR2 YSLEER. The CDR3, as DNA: TGCGCCAGCAGCCTTACAGGGGCCGGGGCCAACGTCCTGACTTTC. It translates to CASSLTGAGANVLTF.

The CDR3 is CASSFSSYEQYF. CDR3 coding DNA: TGTGCCAGCAGTTTCAGCTCCTACGAGCAGTACTTC. The rearrangement links TRBV6-2 or TRBV6-3 to TRBJ2-7; D unresolved. This CDR3 comprises 12 residues. Germline CDR1 MNHEY, CDR2 SVGEGT. Between the trimmed V and J ends, which lost 4 bases and 0 bases, there was a span of 4 bases.

CDR3 nucleotides: TGTGCCAGCAGTCGGGACATAAGCTACGAGCAGTACTTC. It specifies CASSRDISYEQYF. J is TRBJ2-7 and V is TRBV6-5, with TRBD1 as a possible D gene (6 bases). V lost 5 bases and J 3 bases, leaving 11 bases between the germline ends. Germline CDR1 MNHEY, CDR2 SVGAGI. The CDR3 is made up of 13 amino acids.

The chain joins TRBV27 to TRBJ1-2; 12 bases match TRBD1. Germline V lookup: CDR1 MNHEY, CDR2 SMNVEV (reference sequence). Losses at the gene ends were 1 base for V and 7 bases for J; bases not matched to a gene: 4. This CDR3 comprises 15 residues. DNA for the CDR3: TGTGCCAGCAGTTTATGGGGACAGGGGGCTGGTGGCTACACCTTC. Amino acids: CASSLWGQGAGGYTF.

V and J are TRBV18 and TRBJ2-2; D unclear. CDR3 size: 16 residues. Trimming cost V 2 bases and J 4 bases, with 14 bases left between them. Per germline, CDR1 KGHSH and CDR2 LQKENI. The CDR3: CASSPRRGDGTGELFF. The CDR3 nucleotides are TGTGCCAGCTCACCAAGGCGCGGAGACGGCACCGGGGAGCTGTTTTTT.

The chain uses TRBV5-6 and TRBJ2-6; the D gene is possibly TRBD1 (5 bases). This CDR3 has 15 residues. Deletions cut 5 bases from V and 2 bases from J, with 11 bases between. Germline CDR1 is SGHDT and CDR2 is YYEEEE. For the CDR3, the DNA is TGTGCCAGCAGTTACAGGAGCACTGGGGCCAACGTCCTGACTTTC. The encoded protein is CASSYRSTGANVLTF.

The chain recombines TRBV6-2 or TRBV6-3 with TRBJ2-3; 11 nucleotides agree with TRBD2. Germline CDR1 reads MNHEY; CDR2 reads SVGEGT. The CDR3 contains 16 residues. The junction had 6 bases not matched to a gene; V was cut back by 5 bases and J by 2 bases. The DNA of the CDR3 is TGTGCCAGCAGTCCCAGGGGACTAGCGGTCACAGATACGCAGTATTTT. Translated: CASSPRGLAVTDTQYF.

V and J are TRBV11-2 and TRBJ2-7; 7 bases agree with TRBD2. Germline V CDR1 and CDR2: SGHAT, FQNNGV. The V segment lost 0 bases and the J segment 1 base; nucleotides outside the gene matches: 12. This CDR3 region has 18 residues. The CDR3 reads CASSLDQEGGTTSYEQYF. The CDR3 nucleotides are TGTGCCAGCAGCTTAGATCAGGAGGGTGGGACTACTTCCTACGAGCAGTACTTC.

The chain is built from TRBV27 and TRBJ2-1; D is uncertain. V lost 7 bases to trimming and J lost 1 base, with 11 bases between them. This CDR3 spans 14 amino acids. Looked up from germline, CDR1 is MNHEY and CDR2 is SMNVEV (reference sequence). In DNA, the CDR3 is TGTGCCAGCACTCGTTCGGGTTCCTACAATGAGCAGTTCTTC. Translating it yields CASTRSGSYNEQFF.

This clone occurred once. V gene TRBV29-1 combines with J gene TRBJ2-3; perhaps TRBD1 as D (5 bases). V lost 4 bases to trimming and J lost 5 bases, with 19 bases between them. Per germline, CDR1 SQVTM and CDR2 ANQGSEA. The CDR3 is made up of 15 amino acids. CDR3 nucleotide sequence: TGCAGCGTTGTTCTTGCTAAGGGGAACAGAGATACGCAGTATTTT. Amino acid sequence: CSVVLAKGNRDTQYF.

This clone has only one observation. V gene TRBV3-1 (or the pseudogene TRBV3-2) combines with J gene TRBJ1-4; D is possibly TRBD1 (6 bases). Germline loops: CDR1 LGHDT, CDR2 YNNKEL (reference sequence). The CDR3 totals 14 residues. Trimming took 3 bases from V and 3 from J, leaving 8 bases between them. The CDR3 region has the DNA TGTGCCAGCAGCCACAGGGGATCTAATGAAAAACTGTTTTTT. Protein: CASSHRGSNEKLFF.

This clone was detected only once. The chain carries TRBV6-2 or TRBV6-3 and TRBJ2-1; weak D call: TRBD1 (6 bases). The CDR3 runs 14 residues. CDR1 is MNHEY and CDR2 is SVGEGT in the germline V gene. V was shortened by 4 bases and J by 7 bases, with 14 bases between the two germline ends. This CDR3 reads CASSSRGPWNEQFF. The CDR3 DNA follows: TGTGCCAGCAGTTCCAGGGGACCCTGGAATGAGCAGTTCTTC.

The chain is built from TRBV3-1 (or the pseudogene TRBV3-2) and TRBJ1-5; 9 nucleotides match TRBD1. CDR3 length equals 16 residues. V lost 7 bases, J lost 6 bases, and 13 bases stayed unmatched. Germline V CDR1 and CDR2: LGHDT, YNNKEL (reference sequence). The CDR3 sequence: CASIPRSGTGFQPQHF. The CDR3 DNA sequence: TGTGCCAGCATACCCCGGAGTGGGACAGGGTTTCAGCCCCAGCATTTT.

The CDR3 loop is CASSLGASPPTEAFF. Here the CDR3 DNA reads TGTGCCAGCAGCTTGGGGGCTTCCCCCCCCACTGAAGCTTTCTTT. The chain recombines TRBV7-9 with TRBJ1-1, with a weak D call TRBD1 (6 bases). The CDR3 runs to 15 residues. Trimming removed 3 bases at V and 4 bases at J, with 15 bases between. Germline V gene sequence: CDR1 SEHNR, CDR2 FQNEAQ (reference sequence).

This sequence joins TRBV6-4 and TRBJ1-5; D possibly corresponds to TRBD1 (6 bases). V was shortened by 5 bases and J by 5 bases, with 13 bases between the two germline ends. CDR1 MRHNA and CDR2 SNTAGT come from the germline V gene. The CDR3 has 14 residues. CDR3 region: CASSLRSGDQPQHF. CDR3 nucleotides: TGTGCCAGCAGTCTCAGGTCAGGGGATCAGCCCCAGCATTTT.

The DNA for the CDR3 is TGTGCCAGCGAGGGGACATTAGGGAACACCGGGGAGCTGTTTTTT. Protein: CASEGTLGNTGELFF. The chain couples TRBV24-1 to TRBJ2-2, with D perhaps TRBD1 (6 bases). From germline, CDR1 is KGHDR and CDR2 SFDVKD. Trimming removed 11 bases from V and 1 base from J, with 16 bases in between. The CDR3 has 15 residues.

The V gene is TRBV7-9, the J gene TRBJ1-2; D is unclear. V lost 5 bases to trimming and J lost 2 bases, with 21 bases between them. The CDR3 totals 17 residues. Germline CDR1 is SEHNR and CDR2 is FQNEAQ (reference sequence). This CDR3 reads CASSLLSTRWMNYGYTF. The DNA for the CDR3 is TGTGCCAGCAGCCTACTGTCGACACGGTGGATGAACTATGGCTACACCTTC. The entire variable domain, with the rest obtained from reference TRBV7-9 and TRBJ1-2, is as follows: DTGVSQNPRHKITKRGQNVTFRCDPISEHNRLYWYRQTLGQGPEFLTYFQNEAQLEKSRLLSDRFSAERPKGSFSTLEIQRTEQGDSAMYLCASSLLSTRWMNYGYTFGSGTRLTVV.

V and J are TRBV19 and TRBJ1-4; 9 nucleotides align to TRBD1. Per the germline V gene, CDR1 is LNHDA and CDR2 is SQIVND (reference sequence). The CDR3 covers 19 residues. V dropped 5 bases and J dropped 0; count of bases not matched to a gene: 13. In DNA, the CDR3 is TGTGCCAGTAGTGCTTTCCCGGGACAGGGTTCTACAACTAATGAAAAACTGTTTTTT. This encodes CASSAFPGQGSTTNEKLFF. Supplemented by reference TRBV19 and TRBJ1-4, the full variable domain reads DGGITQSPKYLFRKEGQNVTLSCEQNLNHDAMYWYRQDPGQGLRLIYYSQIVNDFQKGDIAEGYSVSREKKESFPLTVTSAQKNPTAFYLCASSAFPGQGSTTNEKLFFGSGTQLSVL.

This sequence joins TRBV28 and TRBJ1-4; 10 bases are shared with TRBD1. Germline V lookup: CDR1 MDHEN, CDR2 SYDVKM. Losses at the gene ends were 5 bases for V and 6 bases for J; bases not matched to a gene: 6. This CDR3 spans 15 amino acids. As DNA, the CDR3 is TGTGCCAGCAGTCCATGGACAGGGGGAGATGAAAAACTGTTTTTT. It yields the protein CASSPWTGGDEKLFF. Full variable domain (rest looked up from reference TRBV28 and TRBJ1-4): DVKVTQSSRYLVKRTGEKVFLECVQDMDHENMFWYRQDPGLGLRLIYFSYDVKMKEKGDIPEGYSVSREKKERFSLILESASTNQTSMYLCASSPWTGGDEKLFFGSGTQLSVL.

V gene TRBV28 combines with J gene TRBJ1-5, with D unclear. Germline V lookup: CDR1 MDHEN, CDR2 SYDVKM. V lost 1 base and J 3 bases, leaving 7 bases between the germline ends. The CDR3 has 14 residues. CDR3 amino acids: CASSLLHLNQPQHF. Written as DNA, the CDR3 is TGTGCCAGCAGTTTATTACACCTCAATCAGCCCCAGCATTTT. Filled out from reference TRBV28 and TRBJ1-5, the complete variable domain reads DVKVTQSSRYLVKRTGEKVFLECVQDMDHENMFWYRQDPGLGLRLIYFSYDVKMKEKGDIPEGYSVSREKKERFSLILESASTNQTSMYLCASSLLHLNQPQHFGDGTRLSIL.

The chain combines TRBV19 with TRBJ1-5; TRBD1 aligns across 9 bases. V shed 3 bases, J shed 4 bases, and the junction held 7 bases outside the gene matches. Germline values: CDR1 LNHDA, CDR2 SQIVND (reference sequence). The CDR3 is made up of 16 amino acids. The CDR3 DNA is TGTGCCAGTAGTATCCGGGACAGGGAACGAAATCAGCCCCAGCATTTT. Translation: CASSIRDRERNQPQHF.

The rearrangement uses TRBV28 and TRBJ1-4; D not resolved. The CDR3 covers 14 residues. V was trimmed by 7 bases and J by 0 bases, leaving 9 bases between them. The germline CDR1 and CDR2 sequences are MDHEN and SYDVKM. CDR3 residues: CASKAATTNEKLFF. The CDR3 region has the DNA TGTGCCAGCAAAGCGGCTACAACTAATGAAAAACTGTTTTTT.

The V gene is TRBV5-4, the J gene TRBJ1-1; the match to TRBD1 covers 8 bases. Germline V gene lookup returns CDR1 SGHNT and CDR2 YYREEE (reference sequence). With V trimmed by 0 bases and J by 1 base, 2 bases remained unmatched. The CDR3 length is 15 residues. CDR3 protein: CASSLVGQGNTEAFF. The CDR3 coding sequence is TGTGCCAGCAGCTTGGTCGGACAGGGGAACACTGAAGCTTTCTTT. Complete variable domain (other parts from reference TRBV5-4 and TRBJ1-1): ETGVTQSPTHLIKTRGQQVTLRCSSQSGHNTVSWYQQALGQGPQFIFQYYREEENGRGNFPPRFSGLQFPNYSSELNVNALELDDSALYLCASSLVGQGNTEAFFGQGTRLTVV.

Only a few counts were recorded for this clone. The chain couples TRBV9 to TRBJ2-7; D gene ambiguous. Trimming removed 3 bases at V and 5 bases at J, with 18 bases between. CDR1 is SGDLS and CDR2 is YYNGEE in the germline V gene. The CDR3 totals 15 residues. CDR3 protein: CASSADTLGVNEQYF. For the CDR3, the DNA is TGTGCCAGCAGCGCCGACACCTTGGGTGTCAACGAGCAGTACTTC.

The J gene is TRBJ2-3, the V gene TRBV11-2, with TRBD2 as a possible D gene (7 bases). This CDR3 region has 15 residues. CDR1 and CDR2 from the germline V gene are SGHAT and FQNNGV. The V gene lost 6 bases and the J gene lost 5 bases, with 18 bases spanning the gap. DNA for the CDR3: TGTGCCAGCAGGGATAGGGGGGGCCTTAGAGATACGCAGTATTTT. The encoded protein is CASRDRGGLRDTQYF.

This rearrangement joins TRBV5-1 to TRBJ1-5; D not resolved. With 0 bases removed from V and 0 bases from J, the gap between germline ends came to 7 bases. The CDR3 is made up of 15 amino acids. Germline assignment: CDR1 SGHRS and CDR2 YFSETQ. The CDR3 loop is CASSLVPDSNQPQHF. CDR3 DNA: TGCGCCAGCAGCTTGGTCCCAGATAGCAATCAGCCCCAGCATTTT.

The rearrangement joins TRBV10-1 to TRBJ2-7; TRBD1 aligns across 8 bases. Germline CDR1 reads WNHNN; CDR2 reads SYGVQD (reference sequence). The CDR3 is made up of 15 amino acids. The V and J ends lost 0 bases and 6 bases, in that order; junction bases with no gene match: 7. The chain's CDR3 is CASSESGQGGAEQYF. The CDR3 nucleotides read TGCGCCAGCAGTGAGTCTGGACAGGGAGGCGCCGAGCAGTACTTC.

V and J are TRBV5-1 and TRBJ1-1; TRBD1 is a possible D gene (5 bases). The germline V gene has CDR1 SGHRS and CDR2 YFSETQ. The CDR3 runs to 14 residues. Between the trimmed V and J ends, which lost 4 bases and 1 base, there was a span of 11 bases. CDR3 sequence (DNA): TGCGCCAGCAGCATTGATACAGGGAACACTGAAGCTTTCTTT. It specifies CASSIDTGNTEAFF.

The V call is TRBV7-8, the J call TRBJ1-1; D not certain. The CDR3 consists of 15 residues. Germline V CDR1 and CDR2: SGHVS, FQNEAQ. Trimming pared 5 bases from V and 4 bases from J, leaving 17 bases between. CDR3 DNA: TGTGCCAGCAGCCCCCTCGCGGGAGTCGTCACTGAAGCTTTCTTT. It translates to CASSPLAGVVTEAFF.

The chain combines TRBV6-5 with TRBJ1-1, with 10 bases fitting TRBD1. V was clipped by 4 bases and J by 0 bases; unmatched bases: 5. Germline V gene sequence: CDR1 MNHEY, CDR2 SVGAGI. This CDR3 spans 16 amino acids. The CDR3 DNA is TGTGCCAGCAGTTTGGGGACAGGGGTATTGAACACTGAAGCTTTCTTT. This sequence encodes CASSLGTGVLNTEAFF.